These T cell receptor beta chains were read from a single sample in a study of T cells in tuberculosis. The repertoire was sequenced with immunoSEQ multiplex PCR; TCRdb's copy has only in-frame clones and lacks some. Of around 22,000 clones listed, about 95% are singletons. The sample consisted of PBMCs. Receptor source: a donor aged 10 to 29 with latent tuberculosis or without tuberculosis infection. Both conserved end residues are part of each CDR3. A D gene is named only where the DNA matches it firmly. Clone size is given for some rows only: seen once, a few or many times, or a class if the clone is expanded.

- | once | TRBJ2-6 | TRBV9 | CASSVVAGANVLTF | TGTGCCAGCAGCGTAGTGGCCGGGGCCAACGTCCTGACTTTC
- | - | TRBJ2-2 | TRBV30 | CAWSEDINTGELFF | TGTGCCTGGAGTGAGGACATAAACACCGGGGAGCTGTTTTTT
- | - | TRBJ1-3 | TRBV7-2 | CASSLVAGPTGNTIYF | TGTGCCAGCAGCTTAGTGGCAGGCCCGACTGGAAACACCATATATTTT
TRBD2 | - | TRBJ2-3 | TRBV19 | CASSIGASGPDTQYF | TGTGCCAGTAGTATCGGAGCTAGCGGGCCAGATACGCAGTATTTT
- | - | TRBJ1-6 | TRBV6-6 | CASSYSIFRGALHF | TGTGCCAGCAGTTACTCGATCTTCCGCGGAGCCCTCCACTTT
TRBD1 | - | TRBJ1-1 | TRBV6-6 | CASSSGGRAFF | TGTGCCAGCAGTTCAGGGGGAAGAGCTTTCTTT
- | - | TRBJ1-2 | TRBV19 | CASSPSGRGTDYGYTF | TGTGCCAGTAGCCCCTCCGGGAGAGGAACCGACTATGGCTACACCTTC
- | - | TRBJ2-3 | TRBV5-1 | CASSLSPSGTADTQYF | TGCGCCAGCAGCTTGTCCCCCTCGGGAACCGCAGATACGCAGTATTTT
TRBD1 | - | TRBJ1-6 | TRBV4-1 | CASSHRGQGVDSPLHF | TGCGCCAGCAGCCACCGCGGACAGGGGGTGGATTCACCCCTCCACTTT
- | few | TRBJ1-5 | TRBV5-8 | CASSLEPGPQHF | TGTGCCAGCAGCTTGGAGCCGGGGCCCCAGCATTTT
- | - | TRBJ1-4 | TRBV19 | CASSMTGPNEKLFF | TGTGCCAGTAGTATGACAGGCCCTAATGAAAAACTGTTTTTT
- | - | TRBJ2-3 | TRBV6-1 | CASIRIASTDTQYF | TGTGCCAGCATTAGAATCGCGTCGACAGATACGCAGTATTTT
- | - | TRBJ1-1 | TRBV9 | CASSLGGNREAFF | TGTGCCAGCAGCCTGGGGGGGAACCGCGAAGCTTTCTTT
- | - | TRBJ2-2 | TRBV6-5 | CASSYGSGELFF | TGTGCCAGCAGTTACGGGAGCGGGGAGCTGTTTTTT
TRBD1 | once | TRBJ1-2 | TRBV27 | CASSPRQGATLYGYTF | TGTGCCAGCAGTCCTAGACAGGGCGCGACGTTATATGGCTACACCTTC
- | - | TRBJ1-5 | TRBV2 | CASSGSGNNQPQHF | TGTGCCAGCAGTGGTTCAGGGAATAATCAGCCCCAGCATTTT
- | - | TRBJ1-5 | TRBV4-1 | CASSQGSGNQPQHF | TGCGCCAGCAGCCAAGGGAGTGGGAATCAGCCCCAGCATTTT
- | - | TRBJ1-2 | TRBV9 | CASSERDSPVFYGYTF | TGTGCCAGCAGCGAGAGGGACTCCCCCGTTTTCTATGGCTACACCTTC
TRBD1 | - | TRBJ1-1 | TRBV25-1 | CASSPRDSGTEAFF | TGTGCCAGCAGCCCCCGGGACAGCGGTACTGAAGCTTTCTTT
TRBD1 | once | TRBJ1-2 | TRBV11-2 | CASSLYGTAANYGYTF | TGTGCCAGCAGCTTATACGGGACAGCAGCTAACTATGGCTACACCTTC
- | - | TRBJ1-1 | TRBV29-1 | CSVVYRNTEAFF | TGCAGCGTCGTTTACAGGAACACTGAAGCTTTCTTT
- | - | TRBJ1-1 | TRBV6-6 | CAGGENTEAFF | TGTGCCGGCGGGGAGAACACTGAAGCTTTCTTT
TRBD1 | - | TRBJ2-3 | TRBV10-3 | CAIKLEDGDRGSTDTQYF | TGTGCCATCAAGCTCGAGGACGGGGACAGGGGATCCACAGATACGCAGTATTTT
TRBD1 | - | TRBJ2-2 | TRBV5-1 | CASSLRTGTGELFF | TGCGCCAGCAGCCTACGGACAGGGACCGGGGAGCTGTTTTTT
TRBD1 | - | TRBJ1-3 | TRBV30 | CAWSVPTGGPGNTIYF | TGTGCCTGGAGTGTCCCTACAGGGGGCCCTGGAAACACCATATATTTT
- | once | TRBJ2-3 | TRBV6-1 | CASSEVWSQLTDTQYF | TGTGCCAGCAGTGAAGTATGGTCACAGTTAACAGATACGCAGTATTTT
TRBD1 | - | TRBJ1-6 | TRBV30 | CAWSVRTGDSPLHF | TGTGCCTGGAGTGTCCGGACAGGGGATTCACCCCTCCACTTT
- | - | TRBJ1-4 | TRBV6-5 | CATKTGSREKLFF | TGTGCCACCAAGACAGGATCGCGCGAAAAACTGTTTTTT
TRBD2 | - | TRBJ2-5 | TRBV4-1 | CASSQDHTSGGETQYF | TGCGCCAGCAGCCAAGATCATACCAGCGGGGGAGAGACCCAGTACTTC
TRBD2 | - | TRBJ2-5 | TRBV5-5 | CASSLVVAGAGETQYF | TGTGCCAGCAGCTTGGTGGTGGCGGGAGCAGGAGAGACCCAGTACTTC
TRBD2 | - | TRBJ2-1 | TRBV5-1 | CASSHSGGLNNEQFF | TGCGCCAGCAGCCATAGCGGGGGGCTGAACAATGAGCAGTTCTTC